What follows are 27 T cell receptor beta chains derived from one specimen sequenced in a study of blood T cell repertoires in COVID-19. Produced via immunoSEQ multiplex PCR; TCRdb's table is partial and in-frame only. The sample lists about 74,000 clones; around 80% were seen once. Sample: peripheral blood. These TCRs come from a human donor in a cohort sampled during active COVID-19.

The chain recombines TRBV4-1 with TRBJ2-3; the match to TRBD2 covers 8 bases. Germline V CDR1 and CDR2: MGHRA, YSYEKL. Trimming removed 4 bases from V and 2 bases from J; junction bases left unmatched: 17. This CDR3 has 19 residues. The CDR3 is CASSLRVGTAGGDTDTQYF. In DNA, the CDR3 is TGCGCCAGCAGCCTAAGAGTCGGAACCGCGGGGGGAGACACAGATACGCAGTATTTT.

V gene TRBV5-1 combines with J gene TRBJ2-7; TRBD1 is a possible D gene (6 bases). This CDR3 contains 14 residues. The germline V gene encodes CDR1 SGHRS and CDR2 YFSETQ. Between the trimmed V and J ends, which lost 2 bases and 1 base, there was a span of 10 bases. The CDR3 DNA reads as TGCGCCAGCAGCTTCGACAGGCCATCCTACGAGCAGTACTTC. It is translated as CASSFDRPSYEQYF.

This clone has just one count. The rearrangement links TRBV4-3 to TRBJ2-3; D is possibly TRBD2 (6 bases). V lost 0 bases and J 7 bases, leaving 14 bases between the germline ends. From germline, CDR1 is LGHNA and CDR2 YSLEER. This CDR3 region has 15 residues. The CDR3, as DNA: TGCGCCAGCAGCCAAGATAACCAAGGGAGGAATACGCAGTATTTT. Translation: CASSQDNQGRNTQYF.

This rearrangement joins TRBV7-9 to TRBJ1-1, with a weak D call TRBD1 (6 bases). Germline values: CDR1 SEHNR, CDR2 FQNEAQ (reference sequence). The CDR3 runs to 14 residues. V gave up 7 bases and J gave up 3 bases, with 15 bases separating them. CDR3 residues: CASTLRGGDTEAFF. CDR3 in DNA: TGTGCCAGCACTCTGCGAGGGGGAGACACTGAAGCTTTCTTT.

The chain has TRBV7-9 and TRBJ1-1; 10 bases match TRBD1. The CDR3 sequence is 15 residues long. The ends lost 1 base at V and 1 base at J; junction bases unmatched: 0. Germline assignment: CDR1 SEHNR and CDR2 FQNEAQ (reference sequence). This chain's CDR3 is CASSLGQGANTEAFF. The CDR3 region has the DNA TGTGCCAGCAGCTTAGGACAGGGGGCGAACACTGAAGCTTTCTTT. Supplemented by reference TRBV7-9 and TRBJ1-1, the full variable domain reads DTGVSQNPRHKITKRGQNVTFRCDPISEHNRLYWYRQTLGQGPEFLTYFQNEAQLEKSRLLSDRFSAERPKGSFSTLEIQRTEQGDSAMYLCASSLGQGANTEAFFGQGTRLTVV.

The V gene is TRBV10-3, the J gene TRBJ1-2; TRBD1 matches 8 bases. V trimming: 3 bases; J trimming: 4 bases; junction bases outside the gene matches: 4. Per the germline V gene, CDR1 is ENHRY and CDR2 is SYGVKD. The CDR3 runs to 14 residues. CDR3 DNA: TGTGCCATCAGTGAAGGGACAGGCCCCTATGGCTACACCTTC. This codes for CAISEGTGPYGYTF.

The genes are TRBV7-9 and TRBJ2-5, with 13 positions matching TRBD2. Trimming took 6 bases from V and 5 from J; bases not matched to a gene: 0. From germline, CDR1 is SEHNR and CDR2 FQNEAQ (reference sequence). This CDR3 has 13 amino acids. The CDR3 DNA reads TGTGCCAGCAGGACTAGCGGGGGGGAGACCCAGTACTTC. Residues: CASRTSGGETQYF.

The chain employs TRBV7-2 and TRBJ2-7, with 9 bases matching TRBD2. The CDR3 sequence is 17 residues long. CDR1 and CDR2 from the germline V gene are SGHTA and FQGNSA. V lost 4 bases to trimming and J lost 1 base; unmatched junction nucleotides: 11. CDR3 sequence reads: CASSSTRTSVGSYEQYF. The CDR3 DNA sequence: TGTGCCAGCAGCTCCACCCGGACTAGCGTAGGATCCTACGAGCAGTACTTC.

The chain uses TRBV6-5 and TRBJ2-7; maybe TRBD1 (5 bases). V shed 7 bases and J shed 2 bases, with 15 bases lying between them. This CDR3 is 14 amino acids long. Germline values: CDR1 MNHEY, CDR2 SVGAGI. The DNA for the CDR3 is TGTGCCAGCACTCCACAGGTAGCCGCCTACGAGCAGTACTTC. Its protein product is CASTPQVAAYEQYF.

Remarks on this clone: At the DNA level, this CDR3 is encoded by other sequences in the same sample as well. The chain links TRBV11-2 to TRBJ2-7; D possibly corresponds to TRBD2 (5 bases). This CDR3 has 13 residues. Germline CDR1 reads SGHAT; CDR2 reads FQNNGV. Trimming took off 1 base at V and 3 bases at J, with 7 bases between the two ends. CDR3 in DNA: TGTGCCAGCAGCTTAGCCGGGAACTACGAGCAGTACTTC. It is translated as CASSLAGNYEQYF.

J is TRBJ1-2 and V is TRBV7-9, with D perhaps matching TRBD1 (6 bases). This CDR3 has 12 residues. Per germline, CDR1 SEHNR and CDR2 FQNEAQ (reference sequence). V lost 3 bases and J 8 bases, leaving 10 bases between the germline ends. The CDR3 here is CASSFGGGGYTF. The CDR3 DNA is TGTGCCAGCAGCTTTGGGGGCGGCGGCTACACCTTC.

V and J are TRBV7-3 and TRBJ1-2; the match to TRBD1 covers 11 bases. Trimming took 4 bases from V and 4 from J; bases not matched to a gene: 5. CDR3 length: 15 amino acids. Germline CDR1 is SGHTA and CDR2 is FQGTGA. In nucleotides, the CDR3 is TGTGCCAGCAGCTCTGGACAGGGGGCTTCCTATGGCTACACCTTC. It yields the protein CASSSGQGASYGYTF.

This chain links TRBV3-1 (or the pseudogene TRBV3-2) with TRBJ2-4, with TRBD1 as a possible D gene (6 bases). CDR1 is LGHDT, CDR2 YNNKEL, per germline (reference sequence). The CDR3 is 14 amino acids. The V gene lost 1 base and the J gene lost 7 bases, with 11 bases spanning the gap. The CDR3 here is CASSQGRTVNIQYF. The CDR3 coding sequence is TGTGCCAGCAGCCAAGGAAGGACAGTTAACATTCAGTACTTC.

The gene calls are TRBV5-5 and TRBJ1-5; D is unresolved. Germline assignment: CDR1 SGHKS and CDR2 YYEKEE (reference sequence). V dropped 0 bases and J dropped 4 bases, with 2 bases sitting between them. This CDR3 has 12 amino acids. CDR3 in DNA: TGTGCCAGCAGCTTGGTAAATCAGCCCCAGCATTTT. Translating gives CASSLVNQPQHF.

In DNA, the CDR3 is TGTGCCAGTAGTATAGGGCACACCGGGGAGCTGTTTTTT. It codes for CASSIGHTGELFF. V usage is TRBV19 and J usage is TRBJ2-2; D is uncertain. The CDR3 has 13 amino acids. V was cut by 1 base and J by 3 bases, with 3 bases left in between. Germline CDR1 and CDR2: LNHDA and SQIVND (reference sequence).

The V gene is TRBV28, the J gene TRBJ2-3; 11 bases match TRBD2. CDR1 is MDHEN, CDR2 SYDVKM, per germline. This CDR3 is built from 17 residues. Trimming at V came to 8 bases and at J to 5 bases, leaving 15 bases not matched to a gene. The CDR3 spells CASGLTSGGQMVDTQYF. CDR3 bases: TGTGCCAGCGGACTTACTAGCGGGGGCCAAATGGTAGATACGCAGTATTTT.

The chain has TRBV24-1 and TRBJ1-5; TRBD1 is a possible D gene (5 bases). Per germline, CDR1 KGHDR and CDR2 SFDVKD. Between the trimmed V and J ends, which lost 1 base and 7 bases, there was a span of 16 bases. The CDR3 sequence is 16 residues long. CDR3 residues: CATSDFQGRRRQPQHF. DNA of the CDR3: TGTGCCACCAGTGATTTCCAGGGAAGGAGACGGCAGCCCCAGCATTTT.

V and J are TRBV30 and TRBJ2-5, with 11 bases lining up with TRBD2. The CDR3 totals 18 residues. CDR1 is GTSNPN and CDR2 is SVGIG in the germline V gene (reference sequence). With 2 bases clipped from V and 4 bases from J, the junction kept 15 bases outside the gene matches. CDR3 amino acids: CAWSPTPGTSGFRETQYF. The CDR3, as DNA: TGTGCCTGGAGTCCCACCCCCGGGACTAGCGGCTTCAGAGAGACCCAGTACTTC.

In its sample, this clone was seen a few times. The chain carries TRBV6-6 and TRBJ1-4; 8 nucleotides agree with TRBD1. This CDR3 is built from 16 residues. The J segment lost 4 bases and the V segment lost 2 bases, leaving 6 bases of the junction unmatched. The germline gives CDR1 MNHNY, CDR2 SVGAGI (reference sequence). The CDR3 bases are TGTGCCAGCAGTTACGCCGCAGGGGGCTTTAATGAAAAACTGTTTTTT. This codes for CASSYAAGGFNEKLFF.

This CDR3 is CASTIDSSGGSPLHF. CDR3 bases: TGTGCCAGCACCATAGACAGTTCCGGCGGTTCACCCCTCCACTTT. The V gene is TRBV6-5, the J gene TRBJ1-6, with D perhaps TRBD1 (5 bases). Germline loops: CDR1 MNHEY, CDR2 SVGAGI. The CDR3 runs 15 residues. The V end lost 7 bases, the J end lost 9 bases, and 19 bases lay between the germline ends.

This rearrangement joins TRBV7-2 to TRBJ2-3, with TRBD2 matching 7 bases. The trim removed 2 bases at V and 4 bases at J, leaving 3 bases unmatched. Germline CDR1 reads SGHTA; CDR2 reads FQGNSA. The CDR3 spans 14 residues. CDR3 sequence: CASSLQTSSDTQYF. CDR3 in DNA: TGTGCCAGCAGCTTACAGACTAGCTCAGATACGCAGTATTTT.

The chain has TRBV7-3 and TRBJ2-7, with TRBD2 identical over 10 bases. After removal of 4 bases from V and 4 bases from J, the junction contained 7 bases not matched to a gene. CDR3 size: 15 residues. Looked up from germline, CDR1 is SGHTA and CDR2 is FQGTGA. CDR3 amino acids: CASSSSGGPPYEQYF. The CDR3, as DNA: TGTGCCAGCAGCTCTAGCGGGGGTCCCCCTTACGAGCAGTACTTC. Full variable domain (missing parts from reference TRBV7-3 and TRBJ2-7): GAGVSQTPSNKVTEKGKYVELRCDPISGHTALYWYRQSLGQGPEFLIYFQGTGAADDSGLPNDRFFAVRPEGSVSTLKIQRTERGDSAVYLCASSSSGGPPYEQYFGPGTRLTVT.

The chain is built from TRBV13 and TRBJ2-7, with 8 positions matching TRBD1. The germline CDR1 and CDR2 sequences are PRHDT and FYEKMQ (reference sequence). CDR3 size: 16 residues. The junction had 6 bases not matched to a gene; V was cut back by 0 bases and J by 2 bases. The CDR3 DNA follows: TGTGCCAGCAGCTTAGGACAACAGGGGGGCACCTACGAGCAGTACTTC. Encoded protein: CASSLGQQGGTYEQYF. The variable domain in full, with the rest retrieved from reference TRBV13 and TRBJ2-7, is AAGVIQSPRHLIKEKRETATLKCYPIPRHDTVYWYQQGPGQDPQFLISFYEKMQSDKGSIPDRFSAQQFSDYHSELNMSSLELGDSALYFCASSLGQQGGTYEQYFGPGTRLTVT.

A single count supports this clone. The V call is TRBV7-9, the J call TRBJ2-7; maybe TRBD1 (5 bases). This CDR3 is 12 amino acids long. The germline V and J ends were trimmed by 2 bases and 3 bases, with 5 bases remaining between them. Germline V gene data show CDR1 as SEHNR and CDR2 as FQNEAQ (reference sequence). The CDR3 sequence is CASSLTGYEQYF. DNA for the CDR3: TGTGCCAGCAGCTTAACAGGCTACGAGCAGTACTTC.

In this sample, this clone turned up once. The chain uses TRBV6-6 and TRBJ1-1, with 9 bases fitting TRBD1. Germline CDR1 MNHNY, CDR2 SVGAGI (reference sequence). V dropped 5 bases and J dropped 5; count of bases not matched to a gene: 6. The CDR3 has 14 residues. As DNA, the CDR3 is TGTGCCAGCAGTACACCTGACAGGGGGACTGAAGCTTTCTTT. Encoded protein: CASSTPDRGTEAFF.

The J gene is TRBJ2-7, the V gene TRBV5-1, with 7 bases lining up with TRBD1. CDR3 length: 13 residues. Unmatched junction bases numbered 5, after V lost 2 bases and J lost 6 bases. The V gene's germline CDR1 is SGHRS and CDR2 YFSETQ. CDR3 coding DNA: TGCGCCAGCAGCTTCGAGGGGGCAACCGAGCAGTACTTC. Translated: CASSFEGATEQYF.

The chain's CDR3 is CASSYPGQNEKLFF. In DNA form, the CDR3 reads TGTGCCAGCAGCTATCCGGGACAGAATGAAAAACTGTTTTTT. The V and J genes are TRBV5-6 and TRBJ1-4; 7 positions match TRBD1. The CDR3 contains 14 residues. Germline V gives CDR1 SGHDT, CDR2 YYEEEE. The J segment lost 5 bases and the V segment lost 3 bases, leaving 4 bases of the junction unmatched.